The entry that follows covers one T cell receptor (beta chain) sequence. The data were taken from a study of blood T cell repertoires in COVID-19. In the study overall: The samples span acute and convalescent COVID-19 from the United States, Italy and Spain. T cells, B-cell-depleted T cells, or PBMCs provided the cDNA or gDNA that served as material.

Germline V CDR1 and CDR2: LGHDT, YNNKEL (reference sequence). The CDR3 contains 14 residues. The germline V and J ends were trimmed by 3 bases and 1 base, with 9 bases remaining between them. In the original workflow: Amplifying reference gene primers gave estimates of nucleated cell counts. Data came from immunoSEQ multiplex PCR; TCRdb stores just in-frame clones and leaves some out. V and J calls plus clone size are reproduced from that table; the DNA served to infer D and trimming. The table has roughly 280,000 clones, around 84% seen once. The specimen was peripheral blood. The receptor was derived from a man aged 60-69 years with acute or convalescent COVID-19. This sequence joins TRBV3-1 (or the pseudogene TRBV3-2) and TRBJ1-2; D remains ambiguous. The CDR3 DNA reads TGTGCCAGCAGCCAGGGCGTGGGTAACTATGGCTACACCTTC. As protein: CASSQGVGNYGYTF.